The source of this TCR beta chain is a study of siplizumab effects on memory and regulatory T cells. The sample holds a few counts of this clone. Its antigen is unidentified. Study-wide findings and caveats: Naive versus memory phenotype went unassigned for roughly 80-96% of proliferating CD4+ or CD8+ clones. Tregs proliferating in siplizumab cultures lacked confirmation of their suppressive function.

Some 96,000 TCR templates per sample were assayed. The data were produced by immunoSEQ multiplex PCR, yet TCRdb's version contains in-frame clones alone and is incomplete. The sample contains about 110,000 clones, approximately 92% of which appear only once. Germline V gene sequence: CDR1 SGHNT, CDR2 YYREEE (reference sequence). The V gene end was trimmed by 0 bases and the J gene end by 2 bases; junction bases not matched to a gene: 3. This CDR3 is built from 15 residues. V and J are TRBV5-4 and TRBJ2-3; 7 positions match TRBD2. This clonotype was obtained from a human donor in good health. The sample comprised CD4+ T cells sorted from blood. The CDR3 loop reads CASSLGDYATDTQYF. As DNA, the CDR3 is TGTGCCAGCAGCTTGGGGGACTACGCCACAGATACGCAGTATTTT.